Below, one TCR beta chain is given with its context. Antigen specificity is unknown. This sample was included in a study of OX40 agonist ivuxolimab in advanced cancers. Profiling relied on immunoSEQ multiplex PCR, and the TCRdb table lists in-frame clones only, not all of them. Of around 65,000 clones listed, under 95% are singletons. Autoimmune disease history or systemic immunosuppression disqualified patients. CDR3 length: 17 residues. Regarding the study as a whole: Clonal expansion from baseline to week 6 occurred in both CD4+ and CD8+ T cells.

The clonotype comes from an adult with an advanced solid tumor such as melanoma, head and neck, liver or kidney cancer. Material: CD4+ or CD8+ T cells sorted from blood, obtained in a trial of the OX40 agonist ivuxolimab. This chain uses TRBV21-1 with TRBJ2-3; no DNA check was done on the table's D call, TRBD2. TRBV21-1 is recorded as a pseudogene. Here the CDR3 reads CASSNFANLLAIDTQYF. The CDR3 DNA reads as TGTGCCAGCAGCAATTTCGCAAATTTGCTAGCGATCGATACGCAGTATTTT.